One and the same sample provided the 28 T cell receptor beta chains below, sequenced in a study of blood T cell repertoires in COVID-19 (dated by TCRdb to the early 2020s). The library came from the immunoSEQ multiplex PCR assay. Sourced from immuneACCESS, this table was stored by TCRdb with only in-frame sequences that have V and J called. A share of the clones is absent; for the studies checked, an unresolved V gene accounts for under half, and the remainder has no known explanation. This sample lists tens of thousands of clones; roughly 72% were detected once. The top ten hold about 6.5% of the sample. The sample comprised peripheral blood. Receptors were obtained from a man in his 70s with acute or convalescent COVID-19.

V and J are TRBV27 and TRBJ1-1; 7 bases line up with TRBD1. The trim removed 5 bases at V and 5 bases at J, leaving 5 bases unmatched. Germline V CDR1 and CDR2: MNHEY, SMNVEV (reference sequence). The CDR3 is 13 residues long. Here the CDR3 reads CASSMTGRTEAFF. In DNA, the CDR3 is TGTGCCAGCAGTATGACAGGGCGAACTGAAGCTTTCTTT.

The CDR3, as DNA: TGTGCCAGTAGTAGAGACAGGGGGCCCACTGAAGCTTTCTTT. Amino acid sequence: CASSRDRGPTEAFF. The rearrangement uses TRBV19 and TRBJ1-1; 10 bases align to TRBD1. The CDR3 contains 14 residues. V lost 4 bases and J lost 4; bases outside the gene matches: 3. Germline assignment: CDR1 LNHDA and CDR2 SQIVND (reference sequence).

This clone occurred once. This chain links TRBV6-5 with TRBJ1-5, with D tentatively TRBD1 (6 bases). Germline CDR1 MNHEY, CDR2 SVGAGI. The CDR3 is made up of 15 amino acids. Trimming took off 6 bases at V and 4 bases at J, with 16 bases between the two ends. The CDR3 DNA reads as TGTGCCAGCAGCCTCCGACAGGATAGTAATCAGCCCCAGCATTTT. Protein product: CASSLRQDSNQPQHF.

This clone has a single count. This sequence joins TRBV7-9 and TRBJ2-7; TRBD1 aligns across 7 bases. V shed 1 base, J shed 5 bases, and the junction held 5 bases outside the gene matches. The CDR3 has 14 amino acids. Per the germline V gene, CDR1 is SEHNR and CDR2 is FQNEAQ (reference sequence). CDR3: CASSLGTGEDEQYV. CDR3 sequence (DNA): TGTGCCAGCAGCTTAGGGACAGGTGAGGACGAGCAGTACGTC.

J is TRBJ2-7 and V is TRBV6-5, with D uncertain. The CDR3 length is 16 residues. Trimming took 0 bases from V and 0 from J, leaving 12 bases between them. In germline, CDR1 is MNHEY, CDR2 SVGAGI. As DNA, the CDR3 is TGTGCCAGCAGTTACTCGTTACGTAGCAGCTCCTACGAGCAGTACGTC. Translating it yields CASSYSLRSSSYEQYV.

The gene calls are TRBV30 and TRBJ1-1, with 8 bases aligning to TRBD1. J was trimmed by 5 bases and V by 3 bases; bases with no gene match: 8. Germline CDR1 and CDR2: GTSNPN and SVGIG (reference sequence). This CDR3 spans 14 amino acids. The CDR3 loop reads CAWSGGQGGTEAFF. The CDR3 DNA follows: TGTGCCTGGAGCGGCGGACAGGGAGGAACTGAAGCTTTCTTT.

The chain uses TRBV7-6 and TRBJ2-2; maybe TRBD2 (5 bases). The germline gives CDR1 SGHVS, CDR2 FNYEAQ. The CDR3 has 16 amino acids. Trimming stripped 1 base from V and 1 base from J, with 10 bases between. CDR3 in amino acids: CASSLEAAGNTGELFF. CDR3 bases: TGTGCCAGCAGCTTAGAGGCCGCGGGGAACACCGGGGAGCTGTTTTTT. The variable domain in full, completed from reference TRBV7-6 and TRBJ2-2, reads GAGVSQSPRYKVTKRGQDVALRCDPISGHVSLYWYRQALGQGPEFLTYFNYEAQQDKSGLPNDRFSAERPEGSISTLTIQRTEQRDSAMYRCASSLEAAGNTGELFFGEGSRLTVL.

The chain links TRBV20-1 to TRBJ2-5, with 13 bases identical to TRBD2. The CDR3 extends over 14 amino acids. Germline CDR1 and CDR2: DFQATT and SNEGSKA (reference sequence). The V gene end was trimmed by 3 bases and the J gene end by 4 bases; junction bases not matched to a gene: 2. The CDR3 region has the DNA TGCAGTGCTAGTCGACTAGCGGGAGGAGAGACCCAGTACTTC. This translates into CSASRLAGGETQYF.

The gene calls are TRBV7-3 and TRBJ2-7; 7 bases match TRBD1. V dropped 2 bases and J dropped 1; count of bases not matched to a gene: 5. CDR1 is SGHTA, CDR2 FQGTGA, per germline. The CDR3 length is 15 residues. The CDR3 DNA reads as TGTGCCAGCAGCTTAGGTTGGGGACAGTCCTACGAGCAGTACTTC. Protein sequence: CASSLGWGQSYEQYF.

This clone appeared a few times. The V gene is TRBV2, the J gene TRBJ1-4; no reliable D call. The CDR3 has 13 amino acids. V lost 8 bases and J lost 4, with 11 bases in between. Looked up from germline, CDR1 is SNHLY and CDR2 is FYNNEI. CDR3 amino acids: CASSGRLNEKLFF. In nucleotides, the CDR3 is TGTGCCAGCTCTGGCAGACTTAATGAAAAACTGTTTTTT.

The gene calls are TRBV4-1 and TRBJ2-5; D is possibly TRBD2 (6 bases). Germline CDR1 is MGHRA and CDR2 is YSYEKL. The CDR3 loop spans 16 amino acids. V lost 1 base, J lost 0 bases, and 12 bases lay in between. The CDR3 DNA reads TGCGCCAGCAGCCAAGTGGGACTCCTGTACCAAGAGACCCAGTACTTC. Translated, it gives CASSQVGLLYQETQYF.

The chain joins TRBV10-3 to TRBJ2-2, with D possibly matching TRBD2 (6 bases). The ends were cut back, 6 bases at V and 1 base at J, with 9 bases in the middle. The CDR3 has 14 amino acids. Germline CDR1 is ENHRY and CDR2 is SYGVKD. The CDR3 reads CAIRVAVNTGELFF. DNA of the CDR3: TGTGCCATCAGGGTAGCGGTGAACACCGGGGAGCTGTTTTTT.

V and J are TRBV19 and TRBJ2-7; 7 bases are shared with TRBD2. From germline, CDR1 is LNHDA and CDR2 SQIVND (reference sequence). The CDR3 is 15 amino acids. V was pared by 0 bases and J by 3 bases, with 5 bases of the junction left unmatched. CDR3 nucleotide sequence: TGTGCCAGTAGTATAGAGCTAGCGGCCTACTACGAGCAGTACTTC. Translation: CASSIELAAYYEQYF.

J is TRBJ2-3 and V is TRBV6-2 or TRBV6-3; no definite D call. The CDR3 runs 11 residues. The V gene lost 6 bases and the J gene lost 4 bases, with 5 bases spanning the gap. Germline loops: CDR1 MNHEY, CDR2 SVGEGT. CDR3: CASSPADTQYF. The CDR3 bases are TGTGCCAGCAGCCCCGCAGATACGCAGTATTTT.

V and J are TRBV2 and TRBJ1-2; D is possibly TRBD1 (5 bases). The CDR3 totals 16 residues. In germline, CDR1 is SNHLY, CDR2 FYNNEI. Trimming removed 2 bases at V and 2 bases at J, with 15 bases between. The CDR3 DNA is TGTGCCAGCAGTGAAATGGGTCAGGGATCCAACTATGGCTACACCTTC. It is translated as CASSEMGQGSNYGYTF.

This chain uses TRBV10-1 with TRBJ1-1; D possibly corresponds to TRBD1 (6 bases). Between the trimmed V and J ends, which lost 3 bases and 5 bases, there was a span of 10 bases. The V gene's germline CDR1 is WNHNN and CDR2 SYGVQD (reference sequence). The CDR3 spans 13 residues. The CDR3 here is CASSEQGWTEAFF. CDR3 coding DNA: TGCGCCAGCAGTGAACAGGGATGGACTGAAGCTTTCTTT.

The genes are TRBV9 and TRBJ2-7, with unresolved D. Germline values: CDR1 SGDLS, CDR2 YYNGEE. The CDR3 has 14 residues. V dropped 0 bases and J dropped 5 bases, with 12 bases sitting between them. CDR3 sequence (DNA): TGTGCCAGCAGCGTAGGGGCCAGCATACACGAGCAGTACTTC. This encodes CASSVGASIHEQYF.

This clone was observed a few times. The chain uses TRBV5-6 and TRBJ1-4; a weak D match, TRBD1 (6 bases). Germline V gives CDR1 SGHDT, CDR2 YYEEEE. The V end lost 0 bases, the J end lost 8 bases, and 11 bases lay between the germline ends. The CDR3 loop spans 14 amino acids. CDR3: CASSLGDIKEKLFF. The CDR3 DNA is TGTGCCAGCAGCTTGGGGGACATTAAAGAAAAACTGTTTTTT. Drawing the rest from reference TRBV5-6 and TRBJ1-4, the complete variable domain is DAGVTQSPTHLIKTRGQQVTLRCSPKSGHDTVSWYQQALGQGPQFIFQYYEEEERQRGNFPDRFSGHQFPNYSSELNVNALLLGDSALYLCASSLGDIKEKLFFGSGTQLSVL.

The CDR3 nucleotides are TGTGCCAGCAGTGACCGACAGGGGGAATACGAGCAGTACGTC. It is translated as CASSDRQGEYEQYV. The chain recombines TRBV6-4 with TRBJ2-7; 9 nucleotides align to TRBD1. CDR3 length equals 14 residues. Per the germline V gene, CDR1 is MRHNA and CDR2 is SNTAGT. V lost 2 bases and J lost 4; bases outside the gene matches: 3.

This clone was seen a few times. J is TRBJ2-7 and V is TRBV9; D is possibly TRBD1 (5 bases). V lost 2 bases to trimming and J lost 5 bases, with 17 bases between them. This CDR3 spans 15 amino acids. In germline, CDR1 is SGDLS, CDR2 YYNGEE. The CDR3 loop reads CASSVDGAGRDEQYF. The CDR3 nucleotides read TGTGCCAGCAGCGTCGATGGGGCCGGAAGAGACGAGCAGTACTTC.

The genes are TRBV2 and TRBJ1-6; 9 bases map to TRBD1. Trimming took 10 bases from V and 7 from J; bases not matched to a gene: 5. This CDR3 contains 13 residues. Germline V gene data show CDR1 as SNHLY and CDR2 as FYNNEI. The chain's CDR3 is CAISGTGNSPLHF. DNA for the CDR3: TGTGCCATTTCCGGGACAGGGAATTCACCCCTCCACTTT. The complete variable domain, with remaining parts taken from reference TRBV2 and TRBJ1-6, reads EPEVTQTPSHQVTQMGQEVILRCVPISNHLYFYWYRQILGQKVEFLVSFYNNEISEKSEIFDDQFSVERPDGSNFTLKIRSTKLEDSAMYFCAISGTGNSPLHFGNGTRLTVT.

V usage is TRBV27 and J usage is TRBJ2-7; 7 positions match TRBD1. The CDR3 totals 14 residues. V dropped 10 bases and J dropped 2; count of bases not matched to a gene: 11. CDR1 is MNHEY and CDR2 is SMNVEV in the germline V gene (reference sequence). CDR3 protein: CATRTGQIPYEQYF. The CDR3 DNA reads TGTGCCACCCGGACAGGTCAAATCCCCTACGAGCAGTACTTC.

This clone has only a few counts. The chain is built from TRBV4-1 and TRBJ2-5; 8 bases are a match to TRBD2. Unmatched junction bases numbered 5, after V lost 3 bases and J lost 5 bases. The CDR3 has 14 residues. The germline V gene encodes CDR1 MGHRA and CDR2 YSYEKL. The DNA of the CDR3 is TGCGCCAGCAGCCAGAGCGGGAGCCTGGAGACCCAGTACTTC. Translated: CASSQSGSLETQYF.

V and J are TRBV9 and TRBJ1-3; maybe TRBD1 (5 bases). The CDR3 runs 14 residues. The V end was cut by 1 base, the J end by 3 bases, with 8 bases between. CDR1 is SGDLS, CDR2 YYNGEE, per germline. CDR3 sequence reads: CASSVLGVGNTIYF. The CDR3 coding sequence is TGTGCCAGCAGCGTACTAGGGGTTGGAAACACCATATATTTT.

The chain uses TRBV27 and TRBJ2-7; D may be TRBD2 (6 bases). The CDR3 has 13 amino acids. V lost 8 bases to trimming and J lost 0 bases, with 11 bases between them. Germline V gives CDR1 MNHEY, CDR2 SMNVEV (reference sequence). CDR3 residues: CASRVGGSYEQYF. In DNA form, the CDR3 reads TGTGCCAGCCGCGTCGGGGGCTCCTACGAGCAGTACTTC.

The genes are TRBV3-1 (or the pseudogene TRBV3-2) and TRBJ1-6, with D maybe TRBD1 (5 bases). Germline V gene data show CDR1 as LGHDT and CDR2 as YNNKEL (reference sequence). The CDR3 length is 16 residues. Deletions cut 8 bases from V and 4 bases from J, with 18 bases between. The CDR3, as DNA: TGTGCCAGCCTTGGGGCGGGACTCCAGTATAATTCACCCCTCCACTTT. Translated, it gives CASLGAGLQYNSPLHF.

This chain links TRBV6-5 with TRBJ2-7, with D possibly matching TRBD2 (6 bases). V was clipped by 5 bases and J by 4 bases, with 15 bases between them. Germline V gives CDR1 MNHEY, CDR2 SVGAGI. The CDR3 is made up of 14 amino acids. The CDR3 is CASSPGAGLYEQYV. CDR3 DNA: TGTGCCAGCAGTCCTGGGGCCGGACTATACGAGCAGTACGTC.

This chain uses TRBV7-2 with TRBJ2-2, with D unclear. Germline lookup yields CDR1 SGHTA and CDR2 FQGNSA. The CDR3 sequence is 14 residues long. Trimming shortened V by 4 bases and J by 3 bases, and 9 bases separated the two germline ends. CDR3 nucleotides: TGTGCCAGCAGCTCCTCACGGGACACCGGGGAGCTGTTTTTT. This sequence encodes CASSSSRDTGELFF.